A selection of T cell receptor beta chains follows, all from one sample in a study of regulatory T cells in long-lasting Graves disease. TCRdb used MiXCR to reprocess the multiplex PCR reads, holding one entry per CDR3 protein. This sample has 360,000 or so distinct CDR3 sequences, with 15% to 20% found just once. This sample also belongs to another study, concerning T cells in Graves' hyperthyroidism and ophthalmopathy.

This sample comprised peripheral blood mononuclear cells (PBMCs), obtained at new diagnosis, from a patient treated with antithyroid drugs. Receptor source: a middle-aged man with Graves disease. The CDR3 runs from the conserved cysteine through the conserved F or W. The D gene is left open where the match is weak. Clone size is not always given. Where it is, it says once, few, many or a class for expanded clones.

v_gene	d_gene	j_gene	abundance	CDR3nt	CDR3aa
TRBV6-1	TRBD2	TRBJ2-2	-	TGTGCCAGCAGGACTAGCGGGGGGGCCGGGGAGCTGTTTTTT	CASRTSGGAGELFF
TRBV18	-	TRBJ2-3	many	TGTGCCAGCTCACCTCGACTAGCAGATACGCAGTATTTT	CASSPRLADTQYF
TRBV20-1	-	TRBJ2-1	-	TGCAGTGCCAGGACTGCACCCTACTCCTACAATGAGCAGTTCTTC	CSARTAPYSYNEQFF
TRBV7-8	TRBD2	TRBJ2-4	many	TGTGCCAGCAGCTTTGGTCGACTAGCGGGGGTGGGCATTCAGTACTTC	CASSFGRLAGVGIQYF
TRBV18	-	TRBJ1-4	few	TGTGCCAGCTCACCATTGCAGGAGGGTGAAAAACTGTTTTTT	CASSPLQEGEKLFF
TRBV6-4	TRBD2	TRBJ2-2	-	TGTGCCAGCAGTTACGTAGCGGGGGGGTGGACCGGGGAGCTGTTTTTT	CASSYVAGGWTGELFF
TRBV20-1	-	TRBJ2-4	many	TGCAGTGCTCCCCCCGGGGGGCGAGTGGCCAAAAACATTCAGTACTTC	CSAPPGGRVAKNIQYF
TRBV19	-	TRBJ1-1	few	TGTGCCAGTAGTATTTCGCTTCTAACTGAAGCTTTCTTT	CASSISLLTEAFF
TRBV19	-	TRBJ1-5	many	TGTGCCAGTAGTCCGCAAGACAGTTTTGGGAATCAGCCCCAGCATTTT	CASSPQDSFGNQPQHF
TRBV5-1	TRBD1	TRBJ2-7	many	TGCGCCAGCAGCTTGGAACCACAGGGGGCCAGTTACGAGCAGTACTTC	CASSLEPQGASYEQYF
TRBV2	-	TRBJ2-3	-	TGTGCCAGCAGAGATAGCAATCAGCCCCAGTATTTT	CASRDSNQPQYF
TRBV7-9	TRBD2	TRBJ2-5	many	TGTGCCAGCAGCTTCCTAGCGGGGGACCAAGAGACCCAGTACTTC	CASSFLAGDQETQYF
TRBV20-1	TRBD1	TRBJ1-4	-	TGCAGTGCCAAGACAGGGATAAATGAAAAACTGTTTTTT	CSAKTGINEKLFF
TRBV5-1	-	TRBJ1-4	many	TGCGCCAGCAGCATATTCGGGGACGCTAATGAAAAACTGTTTTTT	CASSIFGDANEKLFF
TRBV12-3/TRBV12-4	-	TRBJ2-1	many	TGTGCCAGCAGTTGGGGTCAGGGTGAAACGGATGAGCAGTTCTTC	CASSWGQGETDEQFF
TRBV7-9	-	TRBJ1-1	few	TGTGCCAGCAGCTTCACGGCAAGGGGTCTCCCTGAAGCTTTCTTT	CASSFTARGLPEAFF
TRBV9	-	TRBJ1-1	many	TGTGCCAGCAGCGTAGGGATGAACACTGAAGCTTTCTTT	CASSVGMNTEAFF
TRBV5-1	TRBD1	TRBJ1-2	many	TGCGCCAGCAGCAACGGACAGGGCGCGCCCAACTATGGCTACACCTTC	CASSNGQGAPNYGYTF